The rows below give T cell receptor beta chains drawn from one sample of a study of T cells in narcolepsy. The assay was immunoSEQ multiplex PCR, and TCRdb's table has in-frame clones only and misses some. The sample lists roughly 27,000 clones; 86% were seen once. Sequenced sample: CD45RA- memory CD4+ T cells from PBMCs. The receptors derive from a human donor with narcolepsy. CDR3s include the opening cysteine and the closing phenylalanine or tryptophan. The order of the fields is CDR3 protein, J gene, V gene.

CASSRDRDNEQFF	TRBJ2-1	TRBV7-7
CASSRDRAGNQPQHF	TRBJ1-5	TRBV6-5
CASSLYRGGAYNEQFF	TRBJ2-1	TRBV27
CASSPRVQGVPTNEKLFF	TRBJ1-4	TRBV18
CASKRVQETQYF	TRBJ2-5	TRBV5-1
CSVAARGAYEQYF	TRBJ2-7	TRBV29-1
CASSEYRIGANVLTF	TRBJ2-6	TRBV25-1
CASSPSGGAAGNTIYF	TRBJ1-3	TRBV5-1
CASSRDRAYGYTF	TRBJ1-2	TRBV5-8
CASSQDREDTQYF	TRBJ2-3	TRBV7-8
CASSFARDLNSYNEQFF	TRBJ2-1	TRBV5-1
CASTLAGGSYNEQFF	TRBJ2-1	TRBV6-1
CAISDRDTEAFF	TRBJ1-1	TRBV10-3
CASSPVGGTNEKLFF	TRBJ1-4	TRBV7-9
CASSLAAGSYNEQFF	TRBJ2-1	TRBV5-1
CASSLVAGISTDTQYF	TRBJ2-3	TRBV11-2
CASSLGAANTGELFF	TRBJ2-2	TRBV5-1
CASSSDRDIGEKLFF	TRBJ1-4	TRBV7-9
CASSNRDGGNTIYF	TRBJ1-3	TRBV19
CASSFGWGGGNTIYF	TRBJ1-3	TRBV13
CASSQTSGGNYEQYF	TRBJ2-7	TRBV4-1
CATSRDLGQGFNQPQHF	TRBJ1-5	TRBV15
CAINVGGRLF	TRBJ2-4	TRBV2
CASTGQGAGTEAFF	TRBJ1-1	TRBV2
CASSSRVSADSPLHF	TRBJ1-6	TRBV7-8
CASGAQENTEAFF	TRBJ1-1	TRBV12-5
CASSYSSGGAEAFF	TRBJ1-1	TRBV6-5
CASMDQGGAQHF	TRBJ1-5	TRBV19
CASSEGTGQETQYF	TRBJ2-5	TRBV25-1
CASSPGPTGSNEKLFF	TRBJ1-4	TRBV7-7
CASWGASGGNTIYF	TRBJ1-3	TRBV6-5
CASSSPQVGETQYF	TRBJ2-5	TRBV6-5
CASSEGPLSNQPQHF	TRBJ1-5	TRBV9
CASVSPGGEQFF	TRBJ2-1	TRBV19
CSVVSMAGNTIYF	TRBJ1-3	TRBV29-1
CASSNREDEKLFF	TRBJ1-4	TRBV19